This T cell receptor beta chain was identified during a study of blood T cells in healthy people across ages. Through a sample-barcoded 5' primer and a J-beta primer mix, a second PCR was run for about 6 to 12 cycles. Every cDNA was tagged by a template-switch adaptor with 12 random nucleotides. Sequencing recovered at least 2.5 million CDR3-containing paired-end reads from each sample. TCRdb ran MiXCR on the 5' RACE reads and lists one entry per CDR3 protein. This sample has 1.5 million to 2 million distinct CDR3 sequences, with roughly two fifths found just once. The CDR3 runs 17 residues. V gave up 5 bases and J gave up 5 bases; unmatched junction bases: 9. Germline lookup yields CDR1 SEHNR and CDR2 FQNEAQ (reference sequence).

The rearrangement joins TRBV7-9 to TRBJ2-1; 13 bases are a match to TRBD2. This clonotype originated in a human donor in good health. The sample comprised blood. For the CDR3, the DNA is TGTGCCAGCAGCCCGACTAGCGGGGGGCGGAGGGACAATGAGCAGTTCTTC. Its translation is CASSPTSGGRRDNEQFF.